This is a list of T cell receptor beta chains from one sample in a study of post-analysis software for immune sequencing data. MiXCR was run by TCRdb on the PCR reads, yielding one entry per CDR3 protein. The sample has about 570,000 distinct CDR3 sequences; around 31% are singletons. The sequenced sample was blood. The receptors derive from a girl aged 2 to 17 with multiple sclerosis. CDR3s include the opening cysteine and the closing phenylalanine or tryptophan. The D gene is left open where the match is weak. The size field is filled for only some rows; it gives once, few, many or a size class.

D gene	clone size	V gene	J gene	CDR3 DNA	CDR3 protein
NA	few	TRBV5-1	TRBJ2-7	TGCGCCAGCAGCTTGGATCTTACTGGGTACGAGCAGTACTTC	CASSLDLTGYEQYF
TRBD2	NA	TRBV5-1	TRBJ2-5	TGCGCCAGCAGCCTTGGACTAGCCCATCAGACCCAGTACTTC	CASSLGLAHQTQYF
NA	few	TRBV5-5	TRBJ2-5	TGTGCCAGCAGCTTTTATGGCCCTCAAGAGACCCAGTACTTC	CASSFYGPQETQYF
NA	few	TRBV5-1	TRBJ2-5	TGCGCCAGCAGCTTGGGCCCAGGGGATAGCGAGACCCAGTACTTC	CASSLGPGDSETQYF
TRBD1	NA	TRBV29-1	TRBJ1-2	TGCAGCGTTCCGGAGGGGACAGGGGACTATGGCTACACCTTC	CSVPEGTGDYGYTF
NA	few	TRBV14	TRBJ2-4	TGTGCCAGCAGCCCCGGTCGGGCCCTAGCCAAAAACATTCAGTACTTC	CASSPGRALAKNIQYF
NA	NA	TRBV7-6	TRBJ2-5	TGTGCCAGCAGCATTGACGGCCCCGGGGAGACCCAGTACTTC	CASSIDGPGETQYF
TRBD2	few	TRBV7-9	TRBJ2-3	TGTGCCAGCAGCGTCACTAGCGGAAGCACAGATACGCAGTATTTT	CASSVTSGSTDTQYF
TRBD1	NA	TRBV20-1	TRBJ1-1	TGCAGTGCAGCCGGGACAGAGACTGAAGCTTTCTTT	CSAAGTETEAFF
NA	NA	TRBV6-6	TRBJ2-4	TGTGCCAGCAGTTACTCGGGCAGGGAGAGGGTTGACATTCAGTACTTC	CASSYSGRERVDIQYF
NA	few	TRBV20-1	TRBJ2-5	TGCAGTGCTAGAATGGAGGGGACCCAGTACTTC	CSARMEGTQYF
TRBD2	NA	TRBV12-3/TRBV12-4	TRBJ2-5	TGTGCCAGCAGTTTCCGGCTAGCGGGGGCAGAGACCCAGTACTTC	CASSFRLAGAETQYF
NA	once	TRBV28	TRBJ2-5	TGTGCCAGCAGGTCTCCGTCTGGGCTAGAGACCCAGTACTTC	CASRSPSGLETQYF
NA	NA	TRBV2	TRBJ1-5	TGTGCCAGCACCCCAGGGGCAGATCAGCCCCAGCATTTT	CASTPGADQPQHF
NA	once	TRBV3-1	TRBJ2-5	TGTGCCAGCAGCCCCCAGGGACGTAAGGGTGAGCAGTACTTC	CASSPQGRKGEQYF
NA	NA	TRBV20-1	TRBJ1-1	TGCAGTGCAGGGGATCGGGACACTGAAGCTTTCTTT	CSAGDRDTEAFF
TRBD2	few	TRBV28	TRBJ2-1	TGTGCCAGCACCCTCGGGGGGAATGAGCAGTTCTTC	CASTLGGNEQFF
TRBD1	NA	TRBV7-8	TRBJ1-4	TGTGCCAGCAGCGTGTTGCCGGGACAGGAGACAACTAATGAAAAACTGTTTTTT	CASSVLPGQETTNEKLFF
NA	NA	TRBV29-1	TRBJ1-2	TGCAGCGTTGAAGAAGGATGGGGCTACACCTTC	CSVEEGWGYTF
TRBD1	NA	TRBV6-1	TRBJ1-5	TGTGCCAGCAGTGTACAGGGGAATCAGCCCCAGCATTTT	CASSVQGNQPQHF
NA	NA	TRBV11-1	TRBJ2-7	TGTGCCAGCAGCCGACAAAAAGGTTACGAGCAGTACTTC	CASSRQKGYEQYF
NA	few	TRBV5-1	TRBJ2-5	TGCGCCAGCAGCTTGTCGGCGGGGAGTAACCAAGAGACCCAGTACTTC	CASSLSAGSNQETQYF
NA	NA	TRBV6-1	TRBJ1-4	TGTGCCAGCAGTGAAGTCAGGGCCAGTGGGGAAAAACTGTTTTTT	CASSEVRASGEKLFF
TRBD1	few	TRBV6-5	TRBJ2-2	TGTGCCAGCAGTTATTACAGGGGGCGCTTGGGAAACACCGGGGAGCTGTTTTTT	CASSYYRGRLGNTGELFF
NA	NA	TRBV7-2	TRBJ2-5	TGTGCCAGCAGCCGAACTAGGAGTGAGACCCAGTACTTC	CASSRTRSETQYF
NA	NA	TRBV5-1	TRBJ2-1	TGCGCCAGCAAAGGGCTTATCAATGAGCAGTTCTTC	CASKGLINEQFF
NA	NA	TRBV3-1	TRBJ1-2	TGTGCCAGCAGCCAACAAACCAGTTATGGCTACACCTTC	CASSQQTSYGYTF
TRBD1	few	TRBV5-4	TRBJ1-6	TGTGCCAGCAGGGATCGACAGGGGCAAAATTCACCCCTCCACTTT	CASRDRQGQNSPLHF
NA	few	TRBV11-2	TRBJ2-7	TGTGCCAGCAGCCTTGGGGGTTCCCGGGAGCAGTACTTC	CASSLGGSREQYF
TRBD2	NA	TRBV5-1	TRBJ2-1	TGCGCCAGCAGCTCGCCCGAGGCGGGGGGGCCCCTATATGAGCAGTTCTTC	CASSSPEAGGPLYEQFF
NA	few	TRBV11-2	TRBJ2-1	TGTGCCAGCAGCTTACCGTCGAGCTGGGGCGGAGAGGAGCAGTTCTTC	CASSLPSSWGGEEQFF
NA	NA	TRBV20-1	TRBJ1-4	TGCAGTGCAACAGGAAGTTTAAATGAAAAACTGTTTTTT	CSATGSLNEKLFF
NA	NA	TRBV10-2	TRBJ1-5	TGCGCCAGCAGGGGGGCAGGCCGCGGGTTAAATCAGCCCCAGCATTTT	CASRGAGRGLNQPQHF
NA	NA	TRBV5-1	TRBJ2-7	TGCGCCAGCGGGGGGGACAACTCCTACGAGCAGTACTTC	CASGGDNSYEQYF
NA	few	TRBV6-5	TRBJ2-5	TGTGCCAGCAGTTCACGACAGGTGTCCGAGACCCAGTACTTC	CASSSRQVSETQYF
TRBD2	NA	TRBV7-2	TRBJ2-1	TGTGCCAGCAGCTCCCGGGGGGGCCTCTTCTACAATGAGCAGTTCTTC	CASSSRGGLFYNEQFF
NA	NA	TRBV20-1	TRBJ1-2	TGCAGTGCTAAGGCACCCGGGACAACTAACTATGGCTACACCTTC	CSAKAPGTTNYGYTF
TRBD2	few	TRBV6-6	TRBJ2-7	TGTGCCAGCAGTTACCCCTCGACTAGCGGCGCTCCCTACGAGCAGTACTTC	CASSYPSTSGAPYEQYF
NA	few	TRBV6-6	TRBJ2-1	TGTGCCAGCAGTTGGGCCCTAGGGGTGGTCGCGTTCTTC	CASSWALGVVAFF